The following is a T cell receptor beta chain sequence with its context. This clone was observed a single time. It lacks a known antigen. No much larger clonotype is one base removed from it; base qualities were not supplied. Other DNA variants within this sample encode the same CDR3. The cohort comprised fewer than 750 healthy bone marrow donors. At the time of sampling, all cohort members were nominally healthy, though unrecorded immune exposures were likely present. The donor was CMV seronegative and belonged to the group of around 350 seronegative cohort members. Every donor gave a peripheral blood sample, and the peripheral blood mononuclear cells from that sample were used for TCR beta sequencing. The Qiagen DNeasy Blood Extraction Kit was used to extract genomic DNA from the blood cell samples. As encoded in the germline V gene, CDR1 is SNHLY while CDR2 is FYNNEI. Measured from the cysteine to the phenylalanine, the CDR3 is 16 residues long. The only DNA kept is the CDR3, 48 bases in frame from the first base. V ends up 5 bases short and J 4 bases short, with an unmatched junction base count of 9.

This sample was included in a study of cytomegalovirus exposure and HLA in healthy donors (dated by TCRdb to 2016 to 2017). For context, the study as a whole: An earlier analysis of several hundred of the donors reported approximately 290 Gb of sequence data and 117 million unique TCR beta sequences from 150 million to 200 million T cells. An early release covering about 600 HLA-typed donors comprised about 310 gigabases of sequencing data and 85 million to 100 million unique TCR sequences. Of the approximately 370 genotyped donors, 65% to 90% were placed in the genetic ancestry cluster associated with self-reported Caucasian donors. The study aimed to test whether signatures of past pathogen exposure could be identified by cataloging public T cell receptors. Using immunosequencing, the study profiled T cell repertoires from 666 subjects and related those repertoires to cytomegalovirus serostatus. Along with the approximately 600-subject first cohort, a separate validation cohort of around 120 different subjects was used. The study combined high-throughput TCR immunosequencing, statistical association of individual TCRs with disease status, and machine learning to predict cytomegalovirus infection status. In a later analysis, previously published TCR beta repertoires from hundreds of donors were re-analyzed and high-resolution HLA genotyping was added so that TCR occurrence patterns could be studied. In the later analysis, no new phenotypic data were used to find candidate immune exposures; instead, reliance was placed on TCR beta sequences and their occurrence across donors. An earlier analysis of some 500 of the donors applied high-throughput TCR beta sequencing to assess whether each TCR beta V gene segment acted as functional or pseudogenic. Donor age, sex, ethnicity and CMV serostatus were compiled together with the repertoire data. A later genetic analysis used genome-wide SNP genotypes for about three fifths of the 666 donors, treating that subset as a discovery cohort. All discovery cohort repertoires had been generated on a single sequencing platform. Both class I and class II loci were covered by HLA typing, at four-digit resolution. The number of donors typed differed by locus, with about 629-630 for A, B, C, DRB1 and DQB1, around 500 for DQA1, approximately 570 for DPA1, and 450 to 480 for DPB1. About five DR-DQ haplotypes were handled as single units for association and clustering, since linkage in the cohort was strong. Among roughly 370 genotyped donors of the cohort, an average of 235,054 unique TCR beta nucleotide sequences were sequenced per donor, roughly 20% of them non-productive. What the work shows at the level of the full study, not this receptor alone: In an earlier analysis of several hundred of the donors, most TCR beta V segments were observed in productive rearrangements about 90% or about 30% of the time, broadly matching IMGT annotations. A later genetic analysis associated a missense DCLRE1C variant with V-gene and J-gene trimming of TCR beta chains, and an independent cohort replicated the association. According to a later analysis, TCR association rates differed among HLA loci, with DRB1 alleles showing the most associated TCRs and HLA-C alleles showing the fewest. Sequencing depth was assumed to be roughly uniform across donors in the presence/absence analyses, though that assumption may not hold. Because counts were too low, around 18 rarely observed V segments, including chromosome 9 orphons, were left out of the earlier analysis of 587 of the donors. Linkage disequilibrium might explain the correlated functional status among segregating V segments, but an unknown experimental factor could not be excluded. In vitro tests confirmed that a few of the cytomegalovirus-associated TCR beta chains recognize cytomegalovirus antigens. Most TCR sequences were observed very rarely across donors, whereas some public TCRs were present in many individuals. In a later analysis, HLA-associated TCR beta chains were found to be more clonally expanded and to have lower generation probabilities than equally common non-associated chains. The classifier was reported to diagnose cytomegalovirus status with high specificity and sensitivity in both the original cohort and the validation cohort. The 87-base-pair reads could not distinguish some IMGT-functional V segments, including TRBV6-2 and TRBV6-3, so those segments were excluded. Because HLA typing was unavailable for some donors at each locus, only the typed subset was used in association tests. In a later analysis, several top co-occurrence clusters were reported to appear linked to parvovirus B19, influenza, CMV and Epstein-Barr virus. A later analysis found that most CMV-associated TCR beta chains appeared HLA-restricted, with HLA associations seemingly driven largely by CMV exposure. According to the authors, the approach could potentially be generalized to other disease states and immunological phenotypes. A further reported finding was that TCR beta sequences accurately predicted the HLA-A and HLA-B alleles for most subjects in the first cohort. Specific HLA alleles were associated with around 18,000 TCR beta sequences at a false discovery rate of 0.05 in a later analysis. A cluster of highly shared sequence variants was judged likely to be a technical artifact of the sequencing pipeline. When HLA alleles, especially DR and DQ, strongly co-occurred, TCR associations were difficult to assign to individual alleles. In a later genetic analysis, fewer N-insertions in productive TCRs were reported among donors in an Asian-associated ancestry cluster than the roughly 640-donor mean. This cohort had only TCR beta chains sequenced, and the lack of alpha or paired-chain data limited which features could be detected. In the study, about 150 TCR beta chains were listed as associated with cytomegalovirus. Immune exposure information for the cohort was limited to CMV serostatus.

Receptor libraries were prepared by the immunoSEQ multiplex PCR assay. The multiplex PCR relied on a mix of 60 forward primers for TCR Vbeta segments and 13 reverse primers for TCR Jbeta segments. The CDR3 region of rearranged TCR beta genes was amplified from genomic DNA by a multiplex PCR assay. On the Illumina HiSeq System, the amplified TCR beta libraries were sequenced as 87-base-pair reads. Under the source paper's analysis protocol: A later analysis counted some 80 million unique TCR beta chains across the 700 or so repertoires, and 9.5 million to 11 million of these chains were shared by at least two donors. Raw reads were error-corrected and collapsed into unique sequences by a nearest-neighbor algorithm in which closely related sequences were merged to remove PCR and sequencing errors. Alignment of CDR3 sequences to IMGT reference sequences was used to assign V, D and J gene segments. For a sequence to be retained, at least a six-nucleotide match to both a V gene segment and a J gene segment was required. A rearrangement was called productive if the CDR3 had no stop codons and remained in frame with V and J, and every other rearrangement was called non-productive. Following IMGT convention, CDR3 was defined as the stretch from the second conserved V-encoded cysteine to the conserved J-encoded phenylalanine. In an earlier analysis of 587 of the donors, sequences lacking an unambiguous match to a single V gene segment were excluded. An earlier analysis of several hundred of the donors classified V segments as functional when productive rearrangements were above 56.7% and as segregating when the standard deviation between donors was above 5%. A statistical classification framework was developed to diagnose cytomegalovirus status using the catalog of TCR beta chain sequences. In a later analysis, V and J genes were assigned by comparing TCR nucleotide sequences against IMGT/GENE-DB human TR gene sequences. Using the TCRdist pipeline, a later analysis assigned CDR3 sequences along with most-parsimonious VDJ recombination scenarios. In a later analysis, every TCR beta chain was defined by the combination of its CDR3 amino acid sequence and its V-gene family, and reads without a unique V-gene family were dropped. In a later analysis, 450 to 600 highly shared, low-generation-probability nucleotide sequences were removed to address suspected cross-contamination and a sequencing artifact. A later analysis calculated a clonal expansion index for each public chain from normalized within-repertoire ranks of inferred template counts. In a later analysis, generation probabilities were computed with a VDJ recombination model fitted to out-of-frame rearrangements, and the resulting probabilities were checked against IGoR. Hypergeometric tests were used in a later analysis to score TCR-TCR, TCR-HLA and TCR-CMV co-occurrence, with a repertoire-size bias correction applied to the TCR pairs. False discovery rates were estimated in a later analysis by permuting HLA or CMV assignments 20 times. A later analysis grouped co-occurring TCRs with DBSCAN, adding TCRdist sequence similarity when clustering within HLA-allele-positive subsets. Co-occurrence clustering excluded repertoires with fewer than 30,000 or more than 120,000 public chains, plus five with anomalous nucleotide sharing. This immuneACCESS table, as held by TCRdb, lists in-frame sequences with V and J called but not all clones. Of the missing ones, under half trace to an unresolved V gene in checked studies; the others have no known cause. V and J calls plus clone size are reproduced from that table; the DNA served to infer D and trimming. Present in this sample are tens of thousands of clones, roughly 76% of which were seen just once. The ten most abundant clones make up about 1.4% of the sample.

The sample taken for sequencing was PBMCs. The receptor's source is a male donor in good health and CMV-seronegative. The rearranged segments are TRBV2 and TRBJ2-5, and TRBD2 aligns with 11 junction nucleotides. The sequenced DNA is TGTGCCAGCAGTCCGGGACTAGCGGATTGGAGAGAGACCCAGTACTTC. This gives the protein CASSPGLADWRETQYF. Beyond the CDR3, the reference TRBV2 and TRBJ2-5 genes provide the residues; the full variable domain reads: EPEVTQTPSHQVTQMGQEVILRCVPISNHLYFYWYRQILGQKVEFLVSFYNNEISEKSEIFDDQFSVERPDGSNFTLKIRSTKLEDSAMYFCASSPGLADWRETQYFGPGTRLLVL.